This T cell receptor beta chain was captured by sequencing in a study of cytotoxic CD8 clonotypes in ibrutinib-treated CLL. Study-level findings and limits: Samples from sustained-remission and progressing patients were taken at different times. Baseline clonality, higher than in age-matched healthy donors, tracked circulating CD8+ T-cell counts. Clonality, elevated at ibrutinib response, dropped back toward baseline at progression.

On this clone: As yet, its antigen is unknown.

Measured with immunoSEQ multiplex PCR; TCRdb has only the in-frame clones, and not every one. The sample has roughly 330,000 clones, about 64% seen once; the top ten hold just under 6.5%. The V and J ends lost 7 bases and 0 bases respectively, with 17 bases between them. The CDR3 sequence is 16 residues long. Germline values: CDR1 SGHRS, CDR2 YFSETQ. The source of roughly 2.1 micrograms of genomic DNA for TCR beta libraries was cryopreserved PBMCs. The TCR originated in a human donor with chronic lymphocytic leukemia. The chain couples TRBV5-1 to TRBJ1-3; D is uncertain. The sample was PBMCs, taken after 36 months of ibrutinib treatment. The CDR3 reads CASPGPESLSGNTIYF. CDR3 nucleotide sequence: TGCGCCAGCCCCGGGCCCGAATCCCTCTCTGGAAACACCATATATTTT.